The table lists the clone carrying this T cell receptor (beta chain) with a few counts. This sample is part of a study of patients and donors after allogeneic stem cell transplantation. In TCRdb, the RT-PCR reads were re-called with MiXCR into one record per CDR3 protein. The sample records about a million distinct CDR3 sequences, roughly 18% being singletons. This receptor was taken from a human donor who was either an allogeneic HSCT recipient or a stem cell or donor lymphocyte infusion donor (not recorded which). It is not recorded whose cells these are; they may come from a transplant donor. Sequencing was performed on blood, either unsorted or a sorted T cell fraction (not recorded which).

The DNA of the CDR3 is TGCAGTGCCCCGACTAGCGGGAGAACAACCCAGTACTTC. Its translation is CSAPTSGRTTQYF. This chain joins TRBV20-1 and TRBJ2-5, with TRBD2 matching over 12 bases. The CDR3 spans 13 residues. The junction had 7 bases not matched to a gene; V was cut back by 6 bases and J by 8 bases. Germline V gives CDR1 DFQATT, CDR2 SNEGSKA (reference sequence).